Listed below are T cell receptor beta chains from one sample, sequenced in a study of PD-1 blockade in classical Hodgkin lymphoma. Here immunoSEQ multiplex PCR was the method, and the copy in TCRdb shows in-frame clones only, minus some. The table records tens of thousands of clones, around 91% of them present only once. Source: peripheral blood mononuclear cells (PBMCs), taken before the fourth cycle of nivolumab. Every receptor here comes from a human donor with classical Hodgkin lymphoma. The CDR3 runs from the conserved cysteine through the conserved F or W. Fields, in order: D gene, J gene, V gene, CDR3 protein, CDR3 DNA. D genes are given only for firm matches.

. | TRBJ2-7 | TRBV5-1 | CASSLAGGGWDEQYF | TGCGCCAGCAGCTTGGCCGGCGGGGGCTGGGACGAGCAGTACTTC
. | TRBJ2-3 | TRBV9 | CASSVVGFSTDTQYF | TGTGCCAGCAGCGTAGTCGGGTTTAGCACAGATACGCAGTATTTT
. | TRBJ1-5 | TRBV5-1 | CASSPSGNYQPQHF | TGCGCCAGCAGCCCTTCAGGTAACTACCAGCCCCAGCATTTT
TRBD2 | TRBJ2-1 | TRBV14 | CASSSRLTSGTSYNEQFF | TGTGCCAGCAGCTCGCGGCTAACTAGCGGGACGAGCTACAATGAGCAGTTCTTC
. | TRBJ2-2 | TRBV28 | CASREGTVTGELFF | TGTGCCAGCAGGGAGGGGACAGTCACCGGGGAGCTGTTTTTT
. | TRBJ2-3 | TRBV5-5 | CARSLGQYF | TGTGCCAGAAGCTTGGGACAATATTTT
. | TRBJ1-1 | TRBV4-1 | CASSHLNERGRGNTEAFF | TGCGCCAGCAGCCACCTAAACGAGAGGGGTCGGGGGAACACTGAAGCTTTCTTT
TRBD2 | TRBJ2-7 | TRBV28 | CASSLLAGGPYEQYF | TGTGCCAGCAGTTTGTTAGCGGGAGGGCCTTACGAGCAGTACTTC
. | TRBJ1-4 | TRBV29-1 | CSVDEKLFF | TGCAGCGTTGATGAAAAACTGTTTTTT
. | TRBJ2-7 | TRBV6-5 | CASSYGVSYEQYF | TGTGCCAGCAGTTATGGGGTTTCCTACGAGCAGTACTTC
. | TRBJ1-1 | TRBV18 | CASGGLNTEAFF | TGTGCCAGCGGGGGGCTGAACACTGAAGCTTTCTTT
. | TRBJ2-7 | TRBV18 | CASSLSGGVSYEQYF | TGTGCCAGCTCACTAAGTGGCGGAGTCTCCTACGAGCAGTACTTC
TRBD2 | TRBJ2-1 | TRBV5-1 | CASSLEGSGLYNEQFF | TGCGCCAGCAGCTTGGAAGGTAGCGGGTTATACAATGAGCAGTTCTTC
. | TRBJ2-1 | TRBV19 | CASKGLDGLNYNEQFF | TGTGCCAGTAAGGGACTGGACGGCCTTAACTACAATGAGCAGTTCTTC
. | TRBJ1-1 | TRBV10-2 | CASKLAGYTEAFF | TGCGCCAGCAAATTGGCAGGATACACTGAAGCTTTCTTT
. | TRBJ1-1 | TRBV9 | CASSASGQNTEAFF | TGTGCCAGCAGCGCGTCGGGACAAAACACTGAAGCTTTCTTT